One sample yielded the 2 T cell receptor beta chains listed below, sequenced in a study of blood T cells in healthy people across ages. Sample-barcoded 5' priming and a J-beta primer mix drove a second PCR of about 6 to 12 cycles. TCRdb recomputed calls from the 5' RACE reads with MiXCR, one row per CDR3 protein. The data hold about 730,000 distinct CDR3 sequences, with roughly 44% observed a single time. Input material: blood. The receptors stem from a woman aged 60 to 75 in good health.

This chain connects TRBV12-3 or TRBV12-4 to TRBJ2-5; D remains unclear. The germline V and J ends were trimmed by 8 bases and 1 base, with 14 bases remaining between them. The CDR3 totals 14 residues. The DNA for the CDR3 is TGTGCCAGCGGTAATCTGGGGATCCAAGAGACCCAGTACTTC. Translating gives CASGNLGIQETQYF.

This chain joins TRBV10-1 and TRBJ2-7; no clear D gene. The germline V and J ends were trimmed by 8 bases and 5 bases, with 16 bases remaining between them. The CDR3 loop spans 13 amino acids. From germline, CDR1 is WNHNN and CDR2 SYGVQD (reference sequence). The DNA of the CDR3 is TGCGCCAGCGCGGCGCAAGGACCCGACGAGCAGTACTTC. Its translation is CASAAQGPDEQYF.